This T cell receptor (beta chain) was identified during a study of blood T cells in healthy people across ages. Trimming removed 6 bases from V and 5 bases from J; junction bases left unmatched: 24. There are 19 residues in the CDR3. The germline gives CDR1 DFQATT, CDR2 SNEGSKA (reference sequence). The authors ran a second PCR of about 7 to 11 cycles using a sample-barcoded 5' primer and a J-beta primer mix. Each CDR3 protein is one row after TCRdb ran MiXCR on the 5' RACE reads. The sample shows 850,000 to 1,300,000 distinct CDR3 sequences, under 55% of them seen only once. This sequence joins TRBV20-1 and TRBJ2-1; 8 nucleotides agree with TRBD2. Sequenced sample: blood. The clonotype comes from a woman in her fifties or sixties in good health. CDR3 amino acids: CSAPRGILADQTMHNEQFF. The DNA of the CDR3 is TGCAGTGCCCCTCGCGGAATACTAGCGGACCAAACTATGCACAATGAGCAGTTCTTC.